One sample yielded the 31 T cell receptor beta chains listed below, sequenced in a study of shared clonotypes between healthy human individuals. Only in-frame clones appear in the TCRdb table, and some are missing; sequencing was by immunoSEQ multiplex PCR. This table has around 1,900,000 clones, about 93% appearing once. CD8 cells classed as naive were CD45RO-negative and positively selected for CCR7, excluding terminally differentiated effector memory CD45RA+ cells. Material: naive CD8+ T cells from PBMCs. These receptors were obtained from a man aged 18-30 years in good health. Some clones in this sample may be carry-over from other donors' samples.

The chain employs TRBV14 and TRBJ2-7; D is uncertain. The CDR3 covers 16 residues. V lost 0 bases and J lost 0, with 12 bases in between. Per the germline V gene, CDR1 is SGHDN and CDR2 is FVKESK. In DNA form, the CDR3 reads TGTGCCAGCAGCCAAGATCGGACCGGTAGCTCCTACGAGCAGTACTTC. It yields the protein CASSQDRTGSSYEQYF. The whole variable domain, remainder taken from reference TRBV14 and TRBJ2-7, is EAGVTQFPSHSVIEKGQTVTLRCDPISGHDNLYWYRRVMGKEIKFLLHFVKESKQDESGMPNNRFLAERTGGTYSTLKVQPAELEDSGVYFCASSQDRTGSSYEQYFGPGTRLTVT.

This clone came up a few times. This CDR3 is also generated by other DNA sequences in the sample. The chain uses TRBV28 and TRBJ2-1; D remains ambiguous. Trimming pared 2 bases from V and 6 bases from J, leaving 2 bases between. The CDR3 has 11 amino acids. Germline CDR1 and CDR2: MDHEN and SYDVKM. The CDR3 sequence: CASSLGNEQFF. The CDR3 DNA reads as TGTGCCAGCAGTTTAGGCAATGAGCAGTTCTTC.

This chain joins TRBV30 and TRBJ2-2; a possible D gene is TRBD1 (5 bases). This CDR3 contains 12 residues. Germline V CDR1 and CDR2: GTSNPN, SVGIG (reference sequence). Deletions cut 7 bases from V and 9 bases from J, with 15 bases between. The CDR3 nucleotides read TGTGCCTCTATAATCAAGGGGAGGGAGCTGTTTTTT. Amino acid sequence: CASIIKGRELFF.

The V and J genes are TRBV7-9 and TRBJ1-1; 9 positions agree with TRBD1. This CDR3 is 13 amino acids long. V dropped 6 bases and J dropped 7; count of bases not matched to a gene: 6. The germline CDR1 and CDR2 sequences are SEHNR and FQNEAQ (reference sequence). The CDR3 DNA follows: TGTGCCAGCAGACAGGGGGCGCCTGATGAAGCTTTCTTT. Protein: CASRQGAPDEAFF.

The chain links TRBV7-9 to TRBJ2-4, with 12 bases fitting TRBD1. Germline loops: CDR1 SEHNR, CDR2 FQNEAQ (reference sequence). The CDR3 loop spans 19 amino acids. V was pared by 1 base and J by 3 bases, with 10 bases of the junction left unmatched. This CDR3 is CASSLGYRGQGAYKNIQYF. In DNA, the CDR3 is TGTGCCAGCAGCTTAGGGTATAGGGGACAGGGGGCATACAAAAACATTCAGTACTTC.

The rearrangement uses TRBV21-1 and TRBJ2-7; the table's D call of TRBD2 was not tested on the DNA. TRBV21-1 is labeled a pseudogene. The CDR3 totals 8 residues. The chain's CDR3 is CASSTVYF. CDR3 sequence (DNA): TGTGCCAGCAGCACTGTGTACTTC.

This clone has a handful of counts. Written as DNA, the CDR3 is TGTGCCAGCAGCGAAGGGACAGTAGGCAATCAGCCCCAGCATTTT. Translated: CASSEGTVGNQPQHF. V and J are TRBV9 and TRBJ1-5; 7 bases line up with TRBD1. The CDR3 is 15 amino acids. V trimming: 3 bases; J trimming: 2 bases; junction bases outside the gene matches: 5. Per the germline V gene, CDR1 is SGDLS and CDR2 is YYNGEE.

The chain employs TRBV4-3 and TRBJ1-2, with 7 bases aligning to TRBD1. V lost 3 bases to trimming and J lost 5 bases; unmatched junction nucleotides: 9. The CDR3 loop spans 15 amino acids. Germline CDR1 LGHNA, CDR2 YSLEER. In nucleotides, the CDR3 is TGCGCCAGCAGCCAGGGGAAGGACAGGAGGTATGGCTACACCTTC. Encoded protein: CASSQGKDRRYGYTF.

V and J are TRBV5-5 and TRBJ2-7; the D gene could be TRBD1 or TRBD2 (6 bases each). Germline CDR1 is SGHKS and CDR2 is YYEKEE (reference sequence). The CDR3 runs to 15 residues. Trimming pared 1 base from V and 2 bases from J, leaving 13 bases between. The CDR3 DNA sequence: TGTGCCAGCAGCTTGAATCCGGGGGCTCCCTACGAGCAGTACTTC. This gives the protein CASSLNPGAPYEQYF.

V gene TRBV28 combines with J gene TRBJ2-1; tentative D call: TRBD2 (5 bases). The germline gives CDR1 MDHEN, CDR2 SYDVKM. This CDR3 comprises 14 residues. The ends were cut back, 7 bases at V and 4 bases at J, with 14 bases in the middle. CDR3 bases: TGTGCCAGCAACCCTCACGGGGAGTACAATGAGCAGTTCTTC. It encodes CASNPHGEYNEQFF.

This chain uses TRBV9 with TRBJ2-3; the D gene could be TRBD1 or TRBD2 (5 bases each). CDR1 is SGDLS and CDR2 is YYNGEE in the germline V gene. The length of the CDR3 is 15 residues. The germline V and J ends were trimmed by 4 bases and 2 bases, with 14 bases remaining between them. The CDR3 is CASSILPGPTDTQYF. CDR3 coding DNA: TGTGCCAGCAGCATTCTCCCGGGACCCACAGATACGCAGTATTTT.

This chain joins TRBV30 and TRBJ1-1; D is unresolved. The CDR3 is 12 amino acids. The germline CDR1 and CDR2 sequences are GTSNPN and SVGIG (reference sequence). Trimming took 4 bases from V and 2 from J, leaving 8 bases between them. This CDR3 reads CAWNSFNTEAFF. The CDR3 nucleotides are TGTGCCTGGAACAGCTTTAACACTGAAGCTTTCTTT.

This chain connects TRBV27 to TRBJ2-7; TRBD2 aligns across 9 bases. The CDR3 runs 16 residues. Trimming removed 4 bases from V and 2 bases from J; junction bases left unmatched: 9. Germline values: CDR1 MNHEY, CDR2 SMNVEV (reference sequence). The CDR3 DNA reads TGTGCCAGCAGTTCCTCATTAGCGGGAGCCGCCTACGAGCAGTACTTC. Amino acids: CASSSSLAGAAYEQYF.

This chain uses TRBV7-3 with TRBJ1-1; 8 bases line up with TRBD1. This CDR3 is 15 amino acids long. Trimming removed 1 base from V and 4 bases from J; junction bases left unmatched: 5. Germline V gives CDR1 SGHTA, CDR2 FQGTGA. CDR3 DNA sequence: TGTGCCAGCAGCTTAAATACAGGGGGAGTCACTGAAGCTTTCTTT. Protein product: CASSLNTGGVTEAFF.

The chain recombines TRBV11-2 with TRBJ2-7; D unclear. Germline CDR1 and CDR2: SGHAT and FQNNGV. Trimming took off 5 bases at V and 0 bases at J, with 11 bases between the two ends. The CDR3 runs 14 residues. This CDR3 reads CASSTILSSYEQYF. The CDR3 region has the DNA TGTGCCAGCAGCACGATCTTAAGCTCCTACGAGCAGTACTTC.

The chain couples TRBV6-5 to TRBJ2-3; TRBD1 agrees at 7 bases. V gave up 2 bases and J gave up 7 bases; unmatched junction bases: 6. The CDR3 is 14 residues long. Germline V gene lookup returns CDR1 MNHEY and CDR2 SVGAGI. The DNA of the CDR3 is TGTGCCAGCAGTTACGGGACAGCTCAGCATACGCAGTATTTT. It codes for CASSYGTAQHTQYF.

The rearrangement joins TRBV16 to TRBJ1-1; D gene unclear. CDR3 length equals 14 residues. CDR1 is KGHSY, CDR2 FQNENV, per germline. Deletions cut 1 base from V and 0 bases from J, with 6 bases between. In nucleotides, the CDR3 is TGTGCCAGCAGCCAATTAGCGGTGAACACTGAAGCTTTCTTT. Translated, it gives CASSQLAVNTEAFF.

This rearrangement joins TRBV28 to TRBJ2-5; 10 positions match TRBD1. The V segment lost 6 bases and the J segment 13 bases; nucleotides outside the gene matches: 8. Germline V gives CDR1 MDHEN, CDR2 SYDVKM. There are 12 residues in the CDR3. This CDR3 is CASSPGTGVWYF. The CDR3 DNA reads TGTGCCAGCAGCCCCGGGACAGGGGTATGGTACTTC. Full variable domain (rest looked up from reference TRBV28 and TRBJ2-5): DVKVTQSSRYLVKRTGEKVFLECVQDMDHENMFWYRQDPGLGLRLIYFSYDVKMKEKGDIPEGYSVSREKKERFSLILESASTNQTSMYLCASSPGTGVWYFGPGTRLLVL.

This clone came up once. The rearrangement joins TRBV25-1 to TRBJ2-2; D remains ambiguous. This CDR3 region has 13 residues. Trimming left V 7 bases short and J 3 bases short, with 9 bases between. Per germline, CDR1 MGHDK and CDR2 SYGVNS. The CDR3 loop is CASTAADTGELFF. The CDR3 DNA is TGTGCCAGCACCGCTGCCGACACCGGGGAGCTGTTTTTT. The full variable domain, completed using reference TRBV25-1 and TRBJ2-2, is EADIYQTPRYLVIGTGKKITLECSQTMGHDKMYWYQQDPGMELHLIHYSYGVNSTEKGDLSSESTVSRIRTEHFPLTLESARPSHTSQYLCASTAADTGELFFGEGSRLTVL.

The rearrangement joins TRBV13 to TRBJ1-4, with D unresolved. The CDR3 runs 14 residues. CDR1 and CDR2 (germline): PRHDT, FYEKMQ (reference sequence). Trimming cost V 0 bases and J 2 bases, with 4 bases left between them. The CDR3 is CASSLGLTNEKLFF. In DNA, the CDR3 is TGTGCCAGCAGCTTAGGCCTGACTAATGAAAAACTGTTTTTT.

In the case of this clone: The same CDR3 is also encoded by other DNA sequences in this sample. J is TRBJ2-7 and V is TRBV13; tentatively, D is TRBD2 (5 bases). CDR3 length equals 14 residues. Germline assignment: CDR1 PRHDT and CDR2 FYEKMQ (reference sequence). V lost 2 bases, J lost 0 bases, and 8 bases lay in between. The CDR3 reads CASSLKGSSYEQYF. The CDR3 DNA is TGTGCCAGCAGCTTAAAAGGGAGCTCCTACGAGCAGTACTTC.

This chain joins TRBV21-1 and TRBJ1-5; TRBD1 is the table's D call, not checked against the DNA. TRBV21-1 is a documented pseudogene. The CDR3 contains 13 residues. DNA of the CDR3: TGTGCCAGTAAGACAGGGGGTAATCAGCCCCAGCATTTT. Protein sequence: CASKTGGNQPQHF.

The CDR3 loop is CASSPRWRNEQFF. The CDR3 DNA is TGTGCCAGCAGCCCCCGTTGGCGCAATGAGCAGTTCTTC. The chain couples TRBV11-2 to TRBJ2-1, with unresolved D. Looked up from germline, CDR1 is SGHAT and CDR2 is FQNNGV. The CDR3 is made up of 13 amino acids. V shed 5 bases and J shed 6 bases, with 11 bases lying between them.

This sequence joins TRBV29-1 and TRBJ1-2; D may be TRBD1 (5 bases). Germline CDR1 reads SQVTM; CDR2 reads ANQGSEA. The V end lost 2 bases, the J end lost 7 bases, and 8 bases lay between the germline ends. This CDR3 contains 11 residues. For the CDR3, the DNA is TGCAGCGTTGAATTGGGGGGTGGCTACACCTTC. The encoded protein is CSVELGGGYTF.

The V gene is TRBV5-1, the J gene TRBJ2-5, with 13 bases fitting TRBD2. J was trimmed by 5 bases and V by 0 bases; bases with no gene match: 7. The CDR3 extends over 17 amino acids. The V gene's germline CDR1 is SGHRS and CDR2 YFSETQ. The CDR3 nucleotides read TGCGCCAGCAGCTTGGAGTGGGGACTAGCGGGAAAGGAGACCCAGTACTTC. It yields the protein CASSLEWGLAGKETQYF.

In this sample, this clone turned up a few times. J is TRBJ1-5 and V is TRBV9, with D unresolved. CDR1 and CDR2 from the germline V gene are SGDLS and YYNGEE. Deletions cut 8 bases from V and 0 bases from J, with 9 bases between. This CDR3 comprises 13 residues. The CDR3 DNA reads TGTGCCAGGGACCATTTTAGCAATCAGCCCCAGCATTTT. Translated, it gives CARDHFSNQPQHF.

The CDR3 here is CASSMSYGRAGDEQFF. DNA for the CDR3: TGTGCCAGTAGTATGTCTTACGGGAGGGCCGGAGATGAGCAGTTCTTC. The V and J genes are TRBV19 and TRBJ2-1; 8 bases align to TRBD2. The CDR3 extends over 16 amino acids. Germline CDR1 LNHDA, CDR2 SQIVND (reference sequence). The trim removed 3 bases at V and 8 bases at J, leaving 12 bases unmatched.

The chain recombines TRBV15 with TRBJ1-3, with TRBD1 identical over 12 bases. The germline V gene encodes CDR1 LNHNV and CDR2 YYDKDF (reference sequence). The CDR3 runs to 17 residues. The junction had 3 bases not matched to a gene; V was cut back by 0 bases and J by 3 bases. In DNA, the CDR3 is TGTGCCACCAGCAGAGATCGGGACAGGGGGCTTGGAAACACCATATATTTT. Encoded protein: CATSRDRDRGLGNTIYF.

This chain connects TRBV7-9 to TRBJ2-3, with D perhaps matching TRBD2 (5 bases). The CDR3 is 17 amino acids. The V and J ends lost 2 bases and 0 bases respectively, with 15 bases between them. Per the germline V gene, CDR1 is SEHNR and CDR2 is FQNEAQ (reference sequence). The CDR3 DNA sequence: TGTGCCAGCAGCTTACCGCTGGCGGGCGTCAGCACAGATACGCAGTATTTT. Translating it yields CASSLPLAGVSTDTQYF.

The CDR3: CASSLGANTEAFF. The DNA for the CDR3 is TGTGCCAGCAGTTTGGGGGCCAACACTGAAGCTTTCTTT. The chain is built from TRBV6-5 and TRBJ1-1, with D maybe TRBD1 (6 bases). CDR3 length: 13 amino acids. Germline V CDR1 and CDR2: MNHEY, SVGAGI. Trimming pared 4 bases from V and 2 bases from J, leaving 8 bases between.

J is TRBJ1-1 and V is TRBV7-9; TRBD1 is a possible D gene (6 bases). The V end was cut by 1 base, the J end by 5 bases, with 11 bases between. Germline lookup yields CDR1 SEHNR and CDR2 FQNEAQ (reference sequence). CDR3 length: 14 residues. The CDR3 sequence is CASSLGQGMTEAFF. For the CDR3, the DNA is TGTGCCAGCAGCTTAGGGCAGGGGATGACTGAAGCTTTCTTT.